Here is one TCR beta chain with its context. The data were taken from a study of control samples from healthy donors and cancer patients. Using immunoSEQ multiplex PCR, the repertoire was profiled, and TCRdb retains in-frame clones only, with some absent. The sample holds around 80,000 clones; 87% are singletons and the top ten take about a fifth. The V and J ends lost 5 bases and 0 bases, in that order; junction bases with no gene match: 13. CDR1 is SGHNT and CDR2 is YENEEA in the germline V gene. This CDR3 has 18 amino acids. The sample consisted of blood. The clonotype originates from a man over 45 in good health. The chain combines TRBV11-3 with TRBJ1-5; 7 nucleotides match TRBD1. The CDR3 DNA follows: TGTGCCAGCAGCCCCTATTGGGACAGAGAGTATAGCAATCAGCCCCAGCATTTT. It translates to CASSPYWDREYSNQPQHF.